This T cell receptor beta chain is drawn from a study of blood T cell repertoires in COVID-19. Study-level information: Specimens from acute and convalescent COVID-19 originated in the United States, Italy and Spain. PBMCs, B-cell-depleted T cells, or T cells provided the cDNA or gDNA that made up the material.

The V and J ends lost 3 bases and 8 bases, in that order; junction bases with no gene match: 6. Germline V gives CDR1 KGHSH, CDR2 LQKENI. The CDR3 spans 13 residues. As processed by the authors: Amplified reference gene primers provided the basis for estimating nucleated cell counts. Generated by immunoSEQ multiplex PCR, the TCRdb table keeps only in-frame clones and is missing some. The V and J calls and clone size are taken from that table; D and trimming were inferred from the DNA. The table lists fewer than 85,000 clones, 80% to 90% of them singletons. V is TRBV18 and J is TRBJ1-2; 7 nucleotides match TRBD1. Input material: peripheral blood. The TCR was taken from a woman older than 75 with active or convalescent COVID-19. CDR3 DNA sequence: TGTGCCAGCTCACCTAATACAGGGGAAGGCTACACCTTC. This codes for CASSPNTGEGYTF.